This T cell receptor beta chain was sequenced during a study of spatial heterogeneity in lung cancer. Study as a whole: Detection of beta-chain sequences consistently exceeded that of alpha-chain sequences.

Time point indicated: sample taken at primary tumor resection. Unsorted samples of tumor, nontumor lung or frozen PBMC had their whole RNA sequenced. From the 5' RACE reads, TCRdb called clonotypes with MiXCR, one entry per CDR3 protein. The sample lists 60,000 to 80,000 distinct CDR3 sequences, about 14% occurring once. Sequenced here: PBMCs, sampled at surgery. The TCR originated in a male donor with early-stage non-small cell lung cancer.

In DNA, the CDR3 is TGCGCCAGCAGCTTGGACCCAGCGGGAGCGACAGATACGCAGTATTTT. Its translation is CASSLDPAGATDTQYF. The genes are TRBV5-1 and TRBJ2-3; 8 nucleotides match TRBD2. The V segment lost 0 bases and the J segment 3 bases; nucleotides outside the gene matches: 6. The CDR3 covers 16 residues. Germline V gives CDR1 SGHRS, CDR2 YFSETQ.